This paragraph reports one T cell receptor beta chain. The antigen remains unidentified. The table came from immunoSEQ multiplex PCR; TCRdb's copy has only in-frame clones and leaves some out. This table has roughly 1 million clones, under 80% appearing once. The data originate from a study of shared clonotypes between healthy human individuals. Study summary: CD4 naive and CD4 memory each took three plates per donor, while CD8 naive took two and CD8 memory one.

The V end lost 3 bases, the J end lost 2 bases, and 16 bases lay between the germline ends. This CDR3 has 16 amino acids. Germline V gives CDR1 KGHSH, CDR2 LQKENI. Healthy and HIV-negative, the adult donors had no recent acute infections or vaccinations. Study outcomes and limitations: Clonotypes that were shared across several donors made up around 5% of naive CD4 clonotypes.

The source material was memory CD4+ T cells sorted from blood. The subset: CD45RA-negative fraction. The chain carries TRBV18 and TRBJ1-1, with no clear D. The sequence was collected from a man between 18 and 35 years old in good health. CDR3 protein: CASSPNSALSNTEAFF. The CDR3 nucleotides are TGTGCCAGCTCACCCAATTCGGCACTTTCCAACACTGAAGCTTTCTTT.